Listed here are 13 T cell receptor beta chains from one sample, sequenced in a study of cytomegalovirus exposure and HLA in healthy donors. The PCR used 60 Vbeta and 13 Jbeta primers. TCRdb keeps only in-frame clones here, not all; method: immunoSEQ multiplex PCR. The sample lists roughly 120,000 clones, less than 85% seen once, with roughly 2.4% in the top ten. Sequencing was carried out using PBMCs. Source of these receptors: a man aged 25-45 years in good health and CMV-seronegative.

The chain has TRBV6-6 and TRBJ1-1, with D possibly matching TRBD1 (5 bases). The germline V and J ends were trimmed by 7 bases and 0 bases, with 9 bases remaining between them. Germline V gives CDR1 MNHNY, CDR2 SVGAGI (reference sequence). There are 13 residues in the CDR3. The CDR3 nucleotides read TGTGCCAGCAAGGGGCACATGAACACTGAAGCTTTCTTT. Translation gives CASKGHMNTEAFF.

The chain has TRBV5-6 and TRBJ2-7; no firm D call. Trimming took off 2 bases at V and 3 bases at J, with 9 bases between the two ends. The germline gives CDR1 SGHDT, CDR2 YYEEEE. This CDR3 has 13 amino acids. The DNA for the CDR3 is TGTGCCAGCAGCTTTTCGACACGCTACGAGCAGTACTTC. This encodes CASSFSTRYEQYF.

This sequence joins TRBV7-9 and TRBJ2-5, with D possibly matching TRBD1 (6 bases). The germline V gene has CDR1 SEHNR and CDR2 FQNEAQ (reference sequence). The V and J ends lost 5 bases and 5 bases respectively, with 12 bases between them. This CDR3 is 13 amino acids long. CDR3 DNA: TGTGCCAGCAGCACCTACAGGGATGAGACCCAGTACTTC. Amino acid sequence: CASSTYRDETQYF. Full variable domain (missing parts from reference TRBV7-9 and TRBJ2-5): DTGVSQNPRHKITKRGQNVTFRCDPISEHNRLYWYRQTLGQGPEFLTYFQNEAQLEKSRLLSDRFSAERPKGSFSTLEIQRTEQGDSAMYLCASSTYRDETQYFGPGTRLLVL.

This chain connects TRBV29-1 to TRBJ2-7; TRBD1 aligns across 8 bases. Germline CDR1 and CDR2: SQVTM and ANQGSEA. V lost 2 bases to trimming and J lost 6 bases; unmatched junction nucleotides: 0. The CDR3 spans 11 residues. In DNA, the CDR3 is TGCAGCGTTGAAACAGGGGGCGAGCAGTACTTC. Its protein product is CSVETGGEQYF.

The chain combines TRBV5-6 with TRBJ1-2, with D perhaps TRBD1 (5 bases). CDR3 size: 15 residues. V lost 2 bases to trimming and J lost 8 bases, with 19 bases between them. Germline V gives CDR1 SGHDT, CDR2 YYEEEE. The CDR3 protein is CASSLNRLAMNGYTF. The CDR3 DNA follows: TGTGCCAGCAGCTTAAACAGGTTGGCTATGAACGGCTACACCTTC.

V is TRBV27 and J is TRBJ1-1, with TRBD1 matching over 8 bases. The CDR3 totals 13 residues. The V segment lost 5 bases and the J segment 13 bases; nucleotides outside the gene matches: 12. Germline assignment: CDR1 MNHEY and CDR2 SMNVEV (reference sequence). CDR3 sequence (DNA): TGTGCCAGCAGTCCAGACGGACAGGGCAAGGTTTTCTTT. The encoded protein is CASSPDGQGKVFF.

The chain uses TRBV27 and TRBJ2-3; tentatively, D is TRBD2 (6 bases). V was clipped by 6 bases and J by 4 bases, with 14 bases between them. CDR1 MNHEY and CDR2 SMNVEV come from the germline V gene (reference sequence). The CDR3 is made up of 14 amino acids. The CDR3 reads CASRQRLGADTQYF. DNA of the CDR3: TGTGCCAGCAGGCAAAGACTAGGGGCAGATACGCAGTATTTT.

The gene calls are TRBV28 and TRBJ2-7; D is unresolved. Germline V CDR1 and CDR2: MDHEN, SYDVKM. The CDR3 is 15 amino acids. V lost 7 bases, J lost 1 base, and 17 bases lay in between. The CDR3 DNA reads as TGTGCCAGCAAACTAATGAAGAGATCTTCCTACGAGCAGTACTTC. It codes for CASKLMKRSSYEQYF.

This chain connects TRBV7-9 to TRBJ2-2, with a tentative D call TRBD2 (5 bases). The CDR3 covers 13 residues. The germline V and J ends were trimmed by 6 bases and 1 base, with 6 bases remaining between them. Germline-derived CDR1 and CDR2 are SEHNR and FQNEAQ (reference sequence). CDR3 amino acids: CASSRENTGELFF. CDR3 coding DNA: TGTGCCAGCAGTCGGGAGAACACCGGGGAGCTGTTTTTT.

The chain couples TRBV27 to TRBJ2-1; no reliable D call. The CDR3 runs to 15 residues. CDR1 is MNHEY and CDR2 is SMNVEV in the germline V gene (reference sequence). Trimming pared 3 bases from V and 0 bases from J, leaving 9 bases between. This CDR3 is CASSFQLNSYNEQFF. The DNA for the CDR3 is TGTGCCAGCAGTTTTCAACTAAACTCCTACAATGAGCAGTTCTTC.

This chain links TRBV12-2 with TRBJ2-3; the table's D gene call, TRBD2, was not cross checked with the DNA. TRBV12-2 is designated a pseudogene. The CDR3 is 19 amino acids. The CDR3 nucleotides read TGTGCAAGTCGCTTAGCCACCGGGCATGGCGGGAGTGGCACAGATACGCAGTATTTT. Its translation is CASRLATGHGGSGTDTQYF.

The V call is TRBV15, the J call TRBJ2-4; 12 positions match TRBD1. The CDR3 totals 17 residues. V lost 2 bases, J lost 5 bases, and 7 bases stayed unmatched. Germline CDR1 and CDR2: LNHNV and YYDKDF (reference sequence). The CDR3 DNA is TGTGCCACCAGCAGACGACCCGGGACAGGGGGCCAAAACATTCAGTACTTC. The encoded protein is CATSRRPGTGGQNIQYF.

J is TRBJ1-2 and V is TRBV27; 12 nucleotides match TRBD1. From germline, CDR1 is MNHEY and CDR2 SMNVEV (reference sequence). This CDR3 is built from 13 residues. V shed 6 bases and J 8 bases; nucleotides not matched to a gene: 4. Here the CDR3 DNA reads TGTGCCAGCAGGGGGACAGGGGGCGCGGGCTACACCTTC. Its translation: CASRGTGGAGYTF.